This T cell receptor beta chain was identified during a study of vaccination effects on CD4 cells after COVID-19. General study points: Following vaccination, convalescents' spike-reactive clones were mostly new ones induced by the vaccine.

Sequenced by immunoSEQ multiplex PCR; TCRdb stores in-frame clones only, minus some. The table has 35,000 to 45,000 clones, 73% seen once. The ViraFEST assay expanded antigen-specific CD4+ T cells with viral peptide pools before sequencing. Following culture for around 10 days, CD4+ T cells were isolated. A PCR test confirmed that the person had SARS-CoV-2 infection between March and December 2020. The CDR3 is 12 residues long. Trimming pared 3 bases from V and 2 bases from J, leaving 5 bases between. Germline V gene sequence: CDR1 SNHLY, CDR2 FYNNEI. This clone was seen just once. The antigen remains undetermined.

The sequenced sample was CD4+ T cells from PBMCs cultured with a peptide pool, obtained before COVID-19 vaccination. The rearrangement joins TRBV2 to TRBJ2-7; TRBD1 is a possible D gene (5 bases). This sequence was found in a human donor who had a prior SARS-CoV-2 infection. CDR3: CASSDRAYEQYF. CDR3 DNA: TGTGCCAGCAGTGACAGGGCCTACGAGCAGTACTTC.